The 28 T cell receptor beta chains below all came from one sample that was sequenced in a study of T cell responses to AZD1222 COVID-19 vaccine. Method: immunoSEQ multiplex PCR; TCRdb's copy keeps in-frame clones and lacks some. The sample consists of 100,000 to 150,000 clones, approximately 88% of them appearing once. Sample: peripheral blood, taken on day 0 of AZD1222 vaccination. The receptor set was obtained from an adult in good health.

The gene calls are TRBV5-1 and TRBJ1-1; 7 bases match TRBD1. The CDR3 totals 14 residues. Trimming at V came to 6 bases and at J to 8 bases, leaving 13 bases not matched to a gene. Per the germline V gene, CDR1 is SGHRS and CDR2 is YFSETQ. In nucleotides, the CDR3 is TGCGCCAGCACTTCCCAGGGGGGTGAGCCCGAAGCTTTCTTT. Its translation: CASTSQGGEPEAFF.

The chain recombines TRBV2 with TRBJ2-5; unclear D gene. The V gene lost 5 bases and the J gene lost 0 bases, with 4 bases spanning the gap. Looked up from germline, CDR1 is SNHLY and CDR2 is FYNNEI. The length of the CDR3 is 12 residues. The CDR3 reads CASSHYQETQYF. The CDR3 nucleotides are TGTGCCAGCAGTCACTACCAAGAGACCCAGTACTTC.

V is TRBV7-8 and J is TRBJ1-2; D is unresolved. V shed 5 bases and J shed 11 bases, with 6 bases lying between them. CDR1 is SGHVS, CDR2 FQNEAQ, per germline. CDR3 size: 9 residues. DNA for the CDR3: TGTGCCAGCAGCCCCCTGTACACCTTC. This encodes CASSPLYTF.

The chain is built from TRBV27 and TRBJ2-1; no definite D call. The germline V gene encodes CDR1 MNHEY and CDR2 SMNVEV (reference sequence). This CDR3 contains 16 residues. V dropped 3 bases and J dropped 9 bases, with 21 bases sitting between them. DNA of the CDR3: TGTGCCAGCAGTTTGTGGAGTAGAGAGGCGATGGGTGAGCAGTTCTTC. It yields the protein CASSLWSREAMGEQFF.

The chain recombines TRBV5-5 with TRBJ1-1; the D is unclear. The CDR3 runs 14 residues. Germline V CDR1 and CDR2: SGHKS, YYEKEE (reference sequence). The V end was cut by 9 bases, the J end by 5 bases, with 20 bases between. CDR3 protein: CATSWGLSETEAFF. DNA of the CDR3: TGTGCCACGAGCTGGGGTTTAAGTGAAACTGAAGCTTTCTTT.

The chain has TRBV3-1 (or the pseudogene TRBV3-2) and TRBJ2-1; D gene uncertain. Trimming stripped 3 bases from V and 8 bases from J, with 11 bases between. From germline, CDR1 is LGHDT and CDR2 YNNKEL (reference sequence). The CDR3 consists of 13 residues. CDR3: CASSHRVRDEQFF. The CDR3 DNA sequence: TGTGCCAGCAGCCATCGGGTTAGGGATGAGCAGTTCTTC.

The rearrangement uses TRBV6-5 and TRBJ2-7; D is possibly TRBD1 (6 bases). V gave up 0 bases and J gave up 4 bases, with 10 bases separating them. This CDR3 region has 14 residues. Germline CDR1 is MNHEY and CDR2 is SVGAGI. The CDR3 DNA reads TGTGCCAGCAGTTACTCCGGACAGAGGTACGAGCAGTACTTC. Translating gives CASSYSGQRYEQYF.

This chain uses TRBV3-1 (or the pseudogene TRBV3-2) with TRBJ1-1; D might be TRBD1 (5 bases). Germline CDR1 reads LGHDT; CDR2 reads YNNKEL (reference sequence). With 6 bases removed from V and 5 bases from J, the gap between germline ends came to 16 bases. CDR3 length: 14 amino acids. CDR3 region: CASRPMGTATEAFF. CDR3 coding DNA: TGTGCCAGCAGGCCAATGGGGACGGCAACTGAAGCTTTCTTT.

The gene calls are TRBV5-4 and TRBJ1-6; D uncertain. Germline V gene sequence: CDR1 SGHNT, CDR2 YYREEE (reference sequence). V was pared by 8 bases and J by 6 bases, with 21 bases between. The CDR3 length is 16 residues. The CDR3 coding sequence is TGTGCCAGTAGGACCCCAGGACCGGCGGCTAATTCACCCCTCCACTTT. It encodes CASRTPGPAANSPLHF.

CDR3 sequence reads: CSARDLSGYTF. CDR3 coding DNA: TGCAGTGCTAGAGATCTTAGCGGCTACACCTTC. V usage is TRBV20-1 and J usage is TRBJ1-2; D is ambiguous. The V end was cut by 0 bases, the J end by 8 bases, with 7 bases between. This CDR3 is 11 amino acids long. Germline CDR1 is DFQATT and CDR2 is SNEGSKA (reference sequence).

CDR3 sequence (DNA): TGTGCCAGTAGTTCTGGAGGGACAGCCAATCAGCCCCAGCATTTT. Amino acids: CASSSGGTANQPQHF. V and J are TRBV19 and TRBJ1-5; TRBD1 matches at 7 bases. The V gene's germline CDR1 is LNHDA and CDR2 SQIVND (reference sequence). The CDR3 covers 15 residues. Trimming removed 5 bases from V and 3 bases from J; junction bases left unmatched: 7.

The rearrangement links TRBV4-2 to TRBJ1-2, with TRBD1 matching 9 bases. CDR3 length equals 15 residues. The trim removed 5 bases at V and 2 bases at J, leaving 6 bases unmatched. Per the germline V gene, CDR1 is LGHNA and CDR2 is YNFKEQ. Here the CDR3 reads CASSDRDRENYGYTF. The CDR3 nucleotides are TGTGCCAGCAGCGACCGGGACAGGGAAAACTATGGCTACACCTTC.

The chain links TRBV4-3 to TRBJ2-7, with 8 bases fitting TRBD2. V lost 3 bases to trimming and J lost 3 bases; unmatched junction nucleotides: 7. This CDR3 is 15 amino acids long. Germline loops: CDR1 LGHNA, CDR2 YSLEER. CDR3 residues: CASSQERGSLYEQYF. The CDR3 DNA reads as TGCGCCAGCAGCCAGGAGCGGGGGAGCCTCTACGAGCAGTACTTC.

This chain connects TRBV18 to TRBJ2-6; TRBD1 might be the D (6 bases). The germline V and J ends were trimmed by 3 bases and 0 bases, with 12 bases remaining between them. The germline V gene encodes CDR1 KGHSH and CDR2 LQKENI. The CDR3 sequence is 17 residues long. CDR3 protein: CASSPDRGGSGANVLTF. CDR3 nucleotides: TGTGCCAGCTCACCGGACAGAGGGGGCTCTGGGGCCAACGTCCTGACTTTC.

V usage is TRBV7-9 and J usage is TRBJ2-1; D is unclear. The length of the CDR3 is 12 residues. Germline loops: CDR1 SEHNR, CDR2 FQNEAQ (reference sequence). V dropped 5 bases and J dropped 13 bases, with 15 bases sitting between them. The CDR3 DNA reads TGTGCCAGCAGCCACTCTAGGACCCACCAGTTCTTC. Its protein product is CASSHSRTHQFF.

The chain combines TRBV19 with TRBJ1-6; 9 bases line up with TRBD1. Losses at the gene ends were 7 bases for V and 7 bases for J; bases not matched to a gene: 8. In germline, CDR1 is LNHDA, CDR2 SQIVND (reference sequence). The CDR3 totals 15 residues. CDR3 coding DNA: TGTGCCAGTAAAACCGGGACAGGGAAAAATTCACCCCTCCACTTT. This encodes CASKTGTGKNSPLHF. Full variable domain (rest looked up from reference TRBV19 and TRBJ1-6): DGGITQSPKYLFRKEGQNVTLSCEQNLNHDAMYWYRQDPGQGLRLIYYSQIVNDFQKGDIAEGYSVSREKKESFPLTVTSAQKNPTAFYLCASKTGTGKNSPLHFGNGTRLTVT.

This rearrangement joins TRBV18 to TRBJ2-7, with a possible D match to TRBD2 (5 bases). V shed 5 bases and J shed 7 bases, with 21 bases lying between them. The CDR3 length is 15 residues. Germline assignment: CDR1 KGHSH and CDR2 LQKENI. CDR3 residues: CASSSQTLTSGEQYF. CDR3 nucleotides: TGTGCCAGCTCATCACAAACCCTAACCTCGGGGGAGCAGTACTTC.

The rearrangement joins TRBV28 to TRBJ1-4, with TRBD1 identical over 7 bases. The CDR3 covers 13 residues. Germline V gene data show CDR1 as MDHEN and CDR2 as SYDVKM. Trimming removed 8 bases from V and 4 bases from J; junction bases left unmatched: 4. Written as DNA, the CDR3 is TGTGCCAGCGAGGACAGGTTTAATGAAAAACTGTTTTTT. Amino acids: CASEDRFNEKLFF.

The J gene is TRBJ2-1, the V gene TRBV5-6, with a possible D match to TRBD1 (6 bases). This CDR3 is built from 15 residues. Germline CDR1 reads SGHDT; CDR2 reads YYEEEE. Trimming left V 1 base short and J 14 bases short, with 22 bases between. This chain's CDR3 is CASSLLRGDTRWEFF. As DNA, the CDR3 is TGTGCCAGCAGCTTGTTAAGAGGGGACACCCGTTGGGAGTTCTTC.

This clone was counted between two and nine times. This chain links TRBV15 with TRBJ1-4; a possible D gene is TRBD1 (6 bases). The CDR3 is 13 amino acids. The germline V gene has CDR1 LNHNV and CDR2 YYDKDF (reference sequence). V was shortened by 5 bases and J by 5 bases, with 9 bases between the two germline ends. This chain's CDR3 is CATSGGANEKLFF. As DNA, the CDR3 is TGTGCCACCAGCGGGGGCGCGAATGAAAAACTGTTTTTT.

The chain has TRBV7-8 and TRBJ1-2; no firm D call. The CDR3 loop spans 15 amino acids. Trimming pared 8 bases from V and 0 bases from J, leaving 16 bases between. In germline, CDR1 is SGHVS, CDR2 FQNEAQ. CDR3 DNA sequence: TGTGCCAGCGCGTCTCGAAGAGAAGCTAACTATGGCTACACCTTC. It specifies CASASRREANYGYTF.

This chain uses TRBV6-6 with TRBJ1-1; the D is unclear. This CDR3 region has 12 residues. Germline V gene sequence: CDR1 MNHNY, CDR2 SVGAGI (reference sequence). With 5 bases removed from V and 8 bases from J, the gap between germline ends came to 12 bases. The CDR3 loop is CASSNAQLEAFF. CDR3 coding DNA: TGTGCCAGCAGTAATGCCCAGCTAGAAGCTTTCTTT.

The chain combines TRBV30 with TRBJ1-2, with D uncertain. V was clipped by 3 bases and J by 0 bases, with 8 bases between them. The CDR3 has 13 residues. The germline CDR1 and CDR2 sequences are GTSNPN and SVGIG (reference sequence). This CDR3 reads CAWRGSANYGYTF. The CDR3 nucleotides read TGTGCCTGGAGAGGGTCGGCTAACTATGGCTACACCTTC.

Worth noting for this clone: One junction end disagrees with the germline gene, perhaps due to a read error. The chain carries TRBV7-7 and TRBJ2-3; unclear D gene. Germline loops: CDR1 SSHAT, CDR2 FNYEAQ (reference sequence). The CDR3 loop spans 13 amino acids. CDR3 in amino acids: CASSHLRTDTQYF. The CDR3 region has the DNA TGTGCTAGCAGCCACCTCCGCACAGATACGCAGTATTTT.

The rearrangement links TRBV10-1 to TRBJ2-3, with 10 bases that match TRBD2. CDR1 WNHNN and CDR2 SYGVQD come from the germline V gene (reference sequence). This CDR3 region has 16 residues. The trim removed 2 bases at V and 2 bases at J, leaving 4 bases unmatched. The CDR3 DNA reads TGCGCCAGCAGTGAGAATCTAGCGGGGGCCACAGATACGCAGTATTTT. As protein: CASSENLAGATDTQYF.

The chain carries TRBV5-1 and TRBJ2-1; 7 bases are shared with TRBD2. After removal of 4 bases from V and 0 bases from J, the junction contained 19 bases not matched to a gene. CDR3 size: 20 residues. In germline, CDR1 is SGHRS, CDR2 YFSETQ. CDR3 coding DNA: TGCGCCAGCAGCCCCACCCCAGCGGGGATCCTCTCGAGCTCCTACAATGAGCAGTTCTTC. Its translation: CASSPTPAGILSSSYNEQFF.

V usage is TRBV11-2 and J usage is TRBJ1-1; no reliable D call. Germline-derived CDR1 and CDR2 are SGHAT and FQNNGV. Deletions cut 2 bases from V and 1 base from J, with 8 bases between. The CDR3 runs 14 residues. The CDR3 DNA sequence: TGTGCCAGCAGCTTAACAGCATGGAACACTGAAGCTTTCTTT. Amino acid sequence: CASSLTAWNTEAFF.

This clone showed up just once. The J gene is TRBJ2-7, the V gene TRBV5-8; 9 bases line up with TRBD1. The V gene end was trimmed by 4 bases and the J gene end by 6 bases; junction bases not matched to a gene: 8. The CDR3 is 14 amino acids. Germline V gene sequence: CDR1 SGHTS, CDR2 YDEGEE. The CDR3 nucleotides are TGTGCCAGCAGCCAAAGGACAGGGGTTGTCGAGCAGTACTTC. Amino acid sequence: CASSQRTGVVEQYF.